This T cell receptor beta chain was sequenced in a study of tumor-infiltrating lymphocytes in primary liver carcinoma (dated by TCRdb to about 2017). Background on the whole study: Between late 2015 and March 2016, roughly 5 patients in China with histopathologically diagnosed primary liver carcinoma had their tumors surgically resected. Of the five patients, three men and two women aged 30 to 69 years, four had hepatocellular carcinoma and one had combined HCC and intrahepatic cholangiocarcinoma. Tumors of the five patients were stage T1-T3 N0M0 with maximum diameters of roughly 4.2 to 11 cm. Each sample produced roughly 3.5 to 8 million productive TCRbeta reads, and read depth showed no significant difference between tissue types. For each liver tumor, the study sampled five regions along with adjacent normal tissue and blood, and applied TCRbeta repertoire sequencing, expression microarrays and whole-exome sequencing. A total of roughly 35 specimens from 5 patients, comprising roughly 25 tumor regions, 5 adjacent noncancerous liver tissues and 5 peripheral blood samples, were covered by TCRbeta repertoire sequencing. Technical replicate repertoires showed high reproducibility, with mean shared-clone rates approximately 0.89 and correlation coefficients above 0.95. Study-wide conclusions, independent of this receptor: Compared with blood, tumors had a significantly larger share of the repertoire taken up by the top 250 clones (p = 0.039). Consistent with antigen-driven expansion, pairs of tumor regions showed higher repertoire overlap (mean roughly 36%) than either tumor-adjacent pairs (around 17%) or tumor-blood pairs (around 14%). Only 4 or 5 patients were included in the study, and the authors note that the findings should be validated in a larger study. Because only the TCR beta chain was sequenced and unpaired alpha chains were not captured, true repertoire diversity is likely underestimated. Since the samples were bulk and unsorted, there was no way to compare CD4+ and CD8+ T cell repertoires.

Starting from about 500 ng total RNA, TCRbeta-specific cDNA was produced by reverse transcription with a constant-region primer and ProtoScript II reverse transcriptase. The TCRbeta libraries were prepared through three rounds of nested multiplex PCR following a slightly modified ARM-PCR procedure. Each of the first two PCR rounds ran for about 10 cycles and used multiplex TRBV1-TRBV30 forward primers together with a Cbeta reverse primer. Sample barcodes and Illumina adapters were attached in a final 25-cycle PCR using Deep VentR polymerase. Before sequencing, amplicons of 200-500 bp were purified from gel using a QIAquick gel extraction kit. The TCRbeta amplicons were sequenced with 250-bp paired-end reads on an Illumina HiSeq 2500. The authors' analysis ran thus. Trimmomatic v0.33 was used to quality-trim the reads, and FLASH v1.2.11 was used to merge paired reads so that full CDR3 sequences could be recovered. MiGEC v1.2.1b assigned V, D and J germline segments to the rearranged TCRbeta sequences. Clonotype statistics and Shannon-Wiener diversity indices were computed with VDJtools v1.0.0. Except for diversity analysis, only each sample's 250 most abundant clonotypes were used in subsequent analyses to reduce sampling bias. TCRdb reran the public reads through fastp at Q25 and MiXCR, keeping productive beta chains. Each entry is one CDR3 protein sequence, shown with its most common DNA and genes. It is TCRdb's table, rather than the study itself, that gives the V and J calls and clone size. For this sample the table gives approximately 330,000 distinct CDR3 sequences, of which 65% were detected only once. The leading ten clones occupy roughly 6.5% of the sample.

The CDR3 covers 14 residues, taking in both the cysteine and the phenylalanine. CDR3 DNA is the only sequence kept; it has 42 bases, read in frame from the first base. CDR1 MDHEN and CDR2 SYDVKM are derived from the germline V gene. Concerning this clonotype: It lacks a known antigen. An end of the junction differs from the germline gene, which may be a read error.

RNA from unsorted whole blood was extracted with TRIzol reagent, and germline DNA was obtained with the DNeasy Blood & Tissue kit. At the time of sampling, the patients were treatment-naive and had chronic HBV infection. Before surgery, about 4 milliliters of peripheral blood were collected into K2EDTA tubes. The rearrangement combines TRBV28 with TRBJ1-5; tentative D gene TRBD1, with 6 bases matching. Material for sequencing was peripheral blood. This TCR derives from a man aged 35 to 55 with primary liver carcinoma and hepatitis B virus infection. The bases read TGTGCCAGCAATTTAAGCAGGGGCGGTCAGCCCCAGCATTTT. This translates into CASNLSRGGQPQHF.